The 19 T cell receptor beta chains given below trace back to one sample, sequenced in a study of CD8 T cells in Susac syndrome. Random hexamers were used to reverse transcribe roughly 0.45 to 1 ug of RNA. TCRdb fed the immunoSEQ multiplex PCR reads into MiXCR, producing one record per CDR3 protein. The table records under 550,000 distinct CDR3 sequences, more than 80% of them present only once. The specimen sequenced was CD8+ T cells from PBMCs. The receptors originated from a human donor with multiple sclerosis.

The rearrangement links TRBV6-1 to TRBJ2-7; TRBD2 might be the D (7 bases). The CDR3 is 14 amino acids. V lost 1 base, J lost 7 bases, and 14 bases lay in between. Germline V gene sequence: CDR1 MNHNS, CDR2 SASEGT. The CDR3 is CASSEVRGAREQYF. CDR3 coding DNA: TGTGCCAGCAGTGAAGTTCGGGGGGCGCGGGAGCAGTACTTC.

There are a few counts of this clonotype. The chain has TRBV6-1 and TRBJ1-6; D unresolved. V was clipped by 5 bases and J by 8 bases, with 10 bases between them. Germline CDR1 is MNHNS and CDR2 is SASEGT. There are 13 residues in the CDR3. The CDR3 sequence: CASSSIRDSPLHF. The CDR3 DNA reads as TGTGCCAGCAGTTCTATTCGGGATTCACCCCTCCACTTT.

The J gene is TRBJ1-1, the V gene TRBV6-6; D gene uncertain. The CDR3 has 16 residues. V was clipped by 4 bases and J by 1 base, with 16 bases between them. The germline V gene has CDR1 MNHNY and CDR2 SVGAGI (reference sequence). In DNA, the CDR3 is TGTGCCAGCAGTTCGGGGAGGCCCGGGCAGAACACTGAAGCTTTCTTT. Protein: CASSSGRPGQNTEAFF.

The chain carries TRBV4-1 and TRBJ2-1; D is possibly TRBD2 (5 bases). This CDR3 region has 13 residues. Deletions cut 1 base from V and 12 bases from J, with 13 bases between. CDR1 is MGHRA, CDR2 YSYEKL, per germline. CDR3: CASSQGVGGLQFF. CDR3 coding DNA: TGCGCCAGCAGCCAAGGGGTGGGTGGACTGCAGTTCTTC.

This clonotype was observed a single time. The chain couples TRBV5-1 to TRBJ1-1, with D hard to call. The CDR3 runs to 12 residues. Per the germline V gene, CDR1 is SGHRS and CDR2 is YFSETQ. V was pared by 1 base and J by 7 bases, with 8 bases between. Here the CDR3 reads CASSLLGNEAFF. DNA of the CDR3: TGCGCCAGCAGCTTGTTAGGAAATGAAGCTTTCTTT.

The V and J genes are TRBV15 and TRBJ1-2; D is perhaps TRBD1 (5 bases). This CDR3 spans 16 amino acids. Germline V gene sequence: CDR1 LNHNV, CDR2 YYDKDF (reference sequence). The V end lost 3 bases, the J end lost 5 bases, and 19 bases lay between the germline ends. The CDR3 loop reads CATSSSRDVWGYGYTF. The CDR3, as DNA: TGTGCCACCAGCAGTAGCAGGGACGTCTGGGGGTATGGCTACACCTTC.

The V call is TRBV27, the J call TRBJ2-7; 9 bases match TRBD1. This CDR3 is built from 15 residues. J lost 7 bases, V lost 1 base, and 8 bases had no gene match. Germline CDR1 and CDR2: MNHEY and SMNVEV (reference sequence). In nucleotides, the CDR3 is TGTGCCAGCAGTTTATTGGGGACAGGGCCGAGGGAGCAGTACTTC. Protein: CASSLLGTGPREQYF.

The chain couples TRBV19 to TRBJ2-7, with D tentatively TRBD1 (6 bases). The CDR3 length is 12 residues. Deletions cut 4 bases from V and 5 bases from J, with 9 bases between. Germline loops: CDR1 LNHDA, CDR2 SQIVND (reference sequence). In DNA form, the CDR3 reads TGTGCCAGTAGTACACAGGGAAACGAGCAGTACTTC. As protein: CASSTQGNEQYF. Together with reference TRBV19 and TRBJ2-7, the CDR3 gives the full variable domain: DGGITQSPKYLFRKEGQNVTLSCEQNLNHDAMYWYRQDPGQGLRLIYYSQIVNDFQKGDIAEGYSVSREKKESFPLTVTSAQKNPTAFYLCASSTQGNEQYFGPGTRLTVT.

The V call is TRBV3-1, the J call TRBJ2-3; D ambiguous. The CDR3 extends over 18 amino acids. Germline V gene data show CDR1 as LGHDT and CDR2 as YNNKEL (reference sequence). V dropped 0 bases and J dropped 0 bases, with 16 bases sitting between them. The DNA for the CDR3 is TGTGCCAGCAGCCAAGAAGGGTCGGCGGCAGAGAGCACAGATACGCAGTATTTT. Translation: CASSQEGSAAESTDTQYF.

This chain joins TRBV4-1 and TRBJ2-1, with D unresolved. The CDR3 extends over 14 amino acids. V gave up 0 bases and J gave up 3 bases, with 6 bases separating them. CDR1 and CDR2 from the germline V gene are MGHRA and YSYEKL. CDR3 bases: TGCGCCAGCAGCCAAGAACAATACTACAATGAGCAGTTCTTC. Protein: CASSQEQYYNEQFF.

This chain joins TRBV25-1 and TRBJ1-4, with TRBD1 as a possible D gene (6 bases). CDR1 is MGHDK and CDR2 is SYGVNS in the germline V gene. The CDR3 has 15 residues. Deletions cut 2 bases from V and 11 bases from J, with 18 bases between. The CDR3 DNA reads TGTGCCAGCAGTGAAAGGTTGGGCAGGGGTGATAAACTGTTTTTT. The encoded protein is CASSERLGRGDKLFF.

This chain uses TRBV27 with TRBJ1-6, with TRBD1 matching over 11 bases. Looked up from germline, CDR1 is MNHEY and CDR2 is SMNVEV (reference sequence). The length of the CDR3 is 14 residues. V gave up 4 bases and J gave up 10 bases; unmatched junction bases: 3. The CDR3 DNA reads TGTGCCAGCAGTTGGACAGGGGGCAAATCACCCCTCCACTTT. Amino acids: CASSWTGGKSPLHF.

The chain employs TRBV6-2 or TRBV6-3 and TRBJ1-1; no reliable D call. The germline V and J ends were trimmed by 6 bases and 5 bases, with 7 bases remaining between them. Germline V CDR1 and CDR2: MNHEY, SVGEGT. The CDR3 sequence is 11 residues long. The CDR3 spells CASSHPTEAFF. In nucleotides, the CDR3 is TGTGCCAGCAGCCACCCGACTGAAGCTTTCTTT.

The chain combines TRBV6-5 with TRBJ2-5; 9 bases line up with TRBD1. The CDR3 consists of 15 residues. The V gene's germline CDR1 is MNHEY and CDR2 SVGAGI. Unmatched junction bases numbered 10, after V lost 6 bases and J lost 5 bases. The CDR3 loop is CASSPRQGVEETQYF. The CDR3 DNA sequence: TGTGCCAGCAGCCCGAGACAGGGGGTTGAGGAGACCCAGTACTTC.

The V gene is TRBV27, the J gene TRBJ2-1, with no clear D. Deletions cut 5 bases from V and 10 bases from J, with 12 bases between. Germline loops: CDR1 MNHEY, CDR2 SMNVEV (reference sequence). The CDR3 is 12 residues long. DNA for the CDR3: TGTGCCAGCAGTCCTCCCGACTCGGAGCAGTTCTTC. It codes for CASSPPDSEQFF.

This chain links TRBV30 with TRBJ2-2; 13 bases fit TRBD2. The V gene's germline CDR1 is GTSNPN and CDR2 SVGIG (reference sequence). The CDR3 spans 17 residues. V shed 5 bases and J 4 bases; nucleotides not matched to a gene: 10. The CDR3 is CAWGWGTSGIPTGELFF. CDR3 bases: TGTGCCTGGGGCTGGGGGACTAGCGGGATCCCCACCGGGGAGCTGTTTTTT.

The gene calls are TRBV5-1 and TRBJ2-1, with D perhaps TRBD1 (5 bases). With 5 bases removed from V and 5 bases from J, the gap between germline ends came to 11 bases. There are 13 residues in the CDR3. Germline CDR1 reads SGHRS; CDR2 reads YFSETQ. The CDR3 nucleotides are TGCGCCAGCAGACCGACAGTAGACAATGAGCAGTTCTTC. Its translation is CASRPTVDNEQFF.

The V and J genes are TRBV15 and TRBJ2-1; the D gene is possibly TRBD2 (6 bases). The CDR3 length is 14 residues. Germline CDR1 and CDR2: LNHNV and YYDKDF (reference sequence). Trimming pared 2 bases from V and 8 bases from J, leaving 13 bases between. The CDR3 loop reads CATSRRDSGDEQFF. The CDR3 bases are TGTGCCACCAGCAGACGCGATTCGGGGGATGAGCAGTTCTTC.

This clonotype appeared a few times. This chain joins TRBV27 and TRBJ1-1, with D possibly TRBD1 on 5 matching bases. The CDR3 length is 13 residues. Trimming took off 2 bases at V and 6 bases at J, with 10 bases between the two ends. Germline loops: CDR1 MNHEY, CDR2 SMNVEV (reference sequence). CDR3 in DNA: TGTGCCAGCAGTTTAGGGGCAGGAGCTGAAGCTTTCTTT. Its translation is CASSLGAGAEAFF.